This entry features one T cell receptor beta chain sequence. The antigen is unknown. Only in-frame clones appear in the TCRdb table, and some are missing; sequencing was by immunoSEQ multiplex PCR. The sample has about 17,000 clones; more than 70% are singletons. Germline V gene lookup returns CDR1 SGHNT and CDR2 YYREEE (reference sequence). Trimming removed 3 bases at V and 2 bases at J, with 12 bases between. CDR3 length equals 14 residues. This entry belongs to a study of OX40 agonist ivuxolimab in advanced cancers. Across the study: The study treated patients with ivuxolimab, an agonistic anti-OX40 (CD134) antibody. Averaging approximately 60 years in age, with a range of roughly 20 to 90, the cohort was around 85% male.

Notes on the study in general: Partial responders at 0.1-3.0 mg/kg had among the lowest clonal expansion. Researchers did not determine the expanded peripheral T cells' antigen specificity.

Sample: CD4+ or CD8+ T cells sorted from blood, taken in a trial of the OX40 agonist ivuxolimab. The clonotype comes from an adult with an advanced solid tumor such as melanoma, head and neck, liver or kidney cancer. This chain links TRBV5-4 with TRBJ2-7; no reliable D call. The CDR3 region has the DNA TGTGCCAGCAGCTATGATCCAGAAACCTACGAGCAGTACTTC. Protein product: CASSYDPETYEQYF.